Below, 5 T cell receptor beta chains from the same sample are listed, as sequenced in a study of cytomegalovirus exposure and HLA in healthy donors. The PCR had 60 Vbeta and 13 Jbeta primers. The data were produced by immunoSEQ multiplex PCR, yet TCRdb's version contains in-frame clones alone and is incomplete. The data contain 150,000 to 200,000 clones, 70% to 80% of them singletons. Sequenced material: PBMCs. These receptors originate from a middle-aged woman in good health and CMV-seronegative.

This chain links TRBV6-6 with TRBJ1-1; D not resolved. The germline V gene encodes CDR1 MNHNY and CDR2 SVGAGI (reference sequence). The ends were cut back, 7 bases at V and 3 bases at J, with 9 bases in the middle. This CDR3 is 12 amino acids long. CDR3 in DNA: TGTGCCAGCACGCACACGCACACTGAAGCTTTCTTT. Translation: CASTHTHTEAFF.

This chain connects TRBV5-1 to TRBJ2-1, with 8 bases matching TRBD1. After removal of 4 bases from V and 5 bases from J, the junction contained 8 bases not matched to a gene. Germline V gene data show CDR1 as SGHRS and CDR2 as YFSETQ. CDR3 length: 15 amino acids. The CDR3, as DNA: TGCGCCAGCAGCGTGACCGGGACAGGTAACAATGAGCAGTTCTTC. Protein: CASSVTGTGNNEQFF. Together with reference TRBV5-1 and TRBJ2-1, the CDR3 gives the full variable domain: KAGVTQTPRYLIKTRGQQVTLSCSPISGHRSVSWYQQTPGQGLQFLFEYFSETQRNKGNFPGRFSGRQFSNSRSEMNVSTLELGDSALYLCASSVTGTGNNEQFFGPGTRLTVL.

The V call is TRBV7-8, the J call TRBJ1-3, with D unresolved. Germline V gene lookup returns CDR1 SGHVS and CDR2 FQNEAQ. Trimming left V 0 bases short and J 0 bases short, with 3 bases between. The CDR3 extends over 14 amino acids. The CDR3 region is CASSLAFSGNTIYF. Here the CDR3 DNA reads TGTGCCAGCAGCTTAGCCTTCTCTGGAAACACCATATATTTT.

The chain recombines TRBV5-1 with TRBJ1-2; 8 bases fit TRBD1. CDR3 length: 15 amino acids. Trimming at V came to 3 bases and at J to 6 bases, leaving 10 bases not matched to a gene. The germline gives CDR1 SGHRS, CDR2 YFSETQ. The CDR3 here is CASSSSDRAGNGYTF. As DNA, the CDR3 is TGCGCCAGCAGCTCGTCGGACAGGGCGGGGAATGGCTACACCTTC.

In this sample, this clone turned up a few times. CDR3 sequence: CASSVASGVRLDTQYF. CDR3 sequence (DNA): TGTGCCAGCAGCGTAGCCAGCGGGGTACGTCTCGATACGCAGTATTTT. The chain uses TRBV9 and TRBJ2-3; 7 bases are shared with TRBD2. The CDR3 has 16 residues. Germline lookup yields CDR1 SGDLS and CDR2 YYNGEE. Trimming cost V 0 bases and J 6 bases; bases outside gene matches: 10.